The 27 T cell receptor beta chains below all came from one sample that was sequenced in a study of glioma-infiltrating T cells after dendritic cell vaccination. The protocol was immunoSEQ multiplex PCR, while the TCRdb copy is restricted to in-frame clones and leaves out a portion. The sample carries tens of thousands of clones, around 86% recorded once. Sequencing was performed on blood, taken before dendritic cell vaccination. These receptors were obtained from a human donor with glioblastoma.

This sequence joins TRBV15 and TRBJ1-4, with D possibly matching TRBD1 (6 bases). Germline CDR1 is LNHNV and CDR2 is YYDKDF (reference sequence). Trimming took 0 bases from V and 7 from J, leaving 15 bases between them. The CDR3 is 16 amino acids. Here the CDR3 DNA reads TGTGCCACCAGCAGAGATCGCGGGGGGCTTTCTGAAAAACTGTTTTTT. Translated: CATSRDRGGLSEKLFF.

A few counts support this clone. The V and J genes are TRBV9 and TRBJ2-6; 7 bases fit TRBD1. J lost 0 bases, V lost 3 bases, and 9 bases had no gene match. The CDR3 totals 18 residues. Germline V CDR1 and CDR2: SGDLS, YYNGEE. The CDR3 region has the DNA TGTGCCAGCAGCGAGCGACAGGGCACGATCTCTGGGGCCAACGTCCTGACTTTC. The encoded protein is CASSERQGTISGANVLTF. The whole variable domain, filled in from reference TRBV9 and TRBJ2-6, reads DSGVTQTPKHLITATGQRVTLRCSPRSGDLSVYWYQQSLDQGLQFLIQYYNGEERAKGNILERFSAQQFPDLHSELNLSSLELGDSALYFCASSERQGTISGANVLTFGAGSRLTVL.

This chain connects TRBV29-1 to TRBJ1-1; perhaps TRBD1 as D (6 bases). From germline, CDR1 is SQVTM and CDR2 ANQGSEA. The length of the CDR3 is 13 residues. The germline V and J ends were trimmed by 7 bases and 4 bases, with 16 bases remaining between them. CDR3: CSAQRGGGTEAFF. In nucleotides, the CDR3 is TGCAGCGCCCAACGCGGGGGCGGCACTGAAGCTTTCTTT.

Turning to this clone: At the DNA level, this CDR3 is encoded by other sequences in the same sample as well. The chain uses TRBV5-4 and TRBJ2-3; D might be TRBD1 (5 bases). The germline V gene has CDR1 SGHNT and CDR2 YYREEE (reference sequence). The CDR3 contains 14 residues. V was trimmed by 0 bases and J by 1 base, leaving 6 bases between them. CDR3 sequence: CASSLEGGTDTQYF. In DNA form, the CDR3 reads TGTGCCAGCAGCTTGGAAGGGGGCACAGATACGCAGTATTTT.

This chain links TRBV10-1 with TRBJ1-1; D is possibly TRBD1 (5 bases). V was shortened by 7 bases and J by 5 bases, with 14 bases between the two germline ends. The CDR3 is 13 residues long. The V gene's germline CDR1 is WNHNN and CDR2 SYGVQD (reference sequence). In nucleotides, the CDR3 is TGCGCCAGCACGAGGGAACGGGGGACTGAAGCTTTCTTT. Protein: CASTRERGTEAFF.

The chain carries TRBV18 and TRBJ1-2; D not certain. In germline, CDR1 is KGHSH, CDR2 LQKENI. There are 14 residues in the CDR3. The V end lost 2 bases, the J end lost 1 base, and 8 bases lay between the germline ends. The CDR3 protein is CASSPSGVNYGYTF. CDR3 DNA: TGTGCCAGCTCACCAAGCGGGGTTAACTATGGCTACACCTTC.

The V and J genes are TRBV6-1 and TRBJ2-2; TRBD1 matches 9 bases. Trimming took 3 bases from V and 7 from J; bases not matched to a gene: 6. This CDR3 comprises 15 residues. Germline assignment: CDR1 MNHNS and CDR2 SASEGT. The CDR3 here is CASSEAGQGIGELFF. The CDR3 bases are TGTGCCAGCAGTGAGGCGGGACAGGGAATCGGGGAGCTGTTTTTT.

The chain uses TRBV27 and TRBJ2-3, with TRBD1 as a possible D gene (6 bases). V lost 5 bases and J 4 bases, leaving 22 bases between the germline ends. The CDR3 length is 17 residues. CDR1 and CDR2 from the germline V gene are MNHEY and SMNVEV (reference sequence). CDR3: CASSPHTGWGIADTQYF. The CDR3 region has the DNA TGTGCCAGCAGTCCCCATACAGGGTGGGGGATCGCAGATACGCAGTATTTT.

V and J are TRBV5-5 and TRBJ2-5; D gene ambiguous. The CDR3 spans 15 residues. Germline CDR1 and CDR2: SGHKS and YYEKEE (reference sequence). Trimming left V 4 bases short and J 2 bases short, with 15 bases between. CDR3 coding DNA: TGTGCCAGCAGCCGCCCAGGCTATTCACAAGAGACCCAGTACTTC. This encodes CASSRPGYSQETQYF.

The chain joins TRBV7-6 to TRBJ2-2, with TRBD1 matching 7 bases. CDR3 length: 15 residues. Germline trimming cut 1 base from V and 4 bases from J; bases unmatched to any gene: 3. Looked up from germline, CDR1 is SGHVS and CDR2 is FNYEAQ. CDR3 residues: CASSLVQGTTGELFF. The DNA for the CDR3 is TGTGCCAGCAGCTTAGTACAGGGGACCACCGGGGAGCTGTTTTTT.

This clone came up many times. The chain combines TRBV10-2 with TRBJ1-5, with D hard to call. The V end was cut by 8 bases, the J end by 0 bases, with 11 bases between. The CDR3 has 14 residues. Germline loops: CDR1 WSHSY, CDR2 SAAADI. CDR3 in amino acids: CASWWGDSNQPQHF. The CDR3 region has the DNA TGCGCCAGCTGGTGGGGAGATAGCAATCAGCCCCAGCATTTT.

A single count supports this clone. The V and J genes are TRBV18 and TRBJ1-5, with 9 bases aligning to TRBD1. The V and J ends lost 1 base and 5 bases, in that order; junction bases with no gene match: 3. The CDR3 sequence is 15 residues long. The V gene's germline CDR1 is KGHSH and CDR2 LQKENI. CDR3 nucleotides: TGTGCCAGCTCACCACAAGGGGACAGGGATCAGCCCCAGCATTTT. Translating it yields CASSPQGDRDQPQHF.

The V gene is TRBV5-1, the J gene TRBJ2-1; D is possibly TRBD2 (6 bases). The ends were cut back, 7 bases at V and 8 bases at J, with 13 bases in the middle. The CDR3 covers 12 residues. Germline loops: CDR1 SGHRS, CDR2 YFSETQ. The CDR3 region is CASGLGGHEQFF. In DNA, the CDR3 is TGCGCCAGCGGGCTAGGAGGGCATGAGCAGTTCTTC.

The rearrangement uses TRBV27 and TRBJ2-1, with 7 bases aligning to TRBD2. The CDR3 spans 14 residues. CDR1 is MNHEY, CDR2 SMNVEV, per germline (reference sequence). Trimming at V came to 4 bases and at J to 6 bases, leaving 6 bases not matched to a gene. CDR3 sequence reads: CASSSGLESNEQFF. CDR3 in DNA: TGTGCCAGCAGTTCAGGACTAGAGTCCAATGAGCAGTTCTTC.

This rearrangement joins TRBV11-3 to TRBJ2-1; 9 bases fit TRBD2. The CDR3 consists of 14 residues. Looked up from germline, CDR1 is SGHNT and CDR2 is YENEEA. V gave up 1 base and J gave up 10 bases; unmatched junction bases: 5. Here the CDR3 reads CASSLGATSGEQFF. CDR3 in DNA: TGTGCCAGCAGCTTAGGGGCAACTAGCGGGGAGCAGTTCTTC.

This rearrangement joins TRBV28 to TRBJ2-5; D is unresolved. Deletions cut 2 bases from V and 6 bases from J, with 10 bases between. The germline V gene encodes CDR1 MDHEN and CDR2 SYDVKM. The CDR3 loop spans 13 amino acids. The CDR3: CASSLQSLKTQYF. DNA of the CDR3: TGTGCCAGCAGTTTACAGTCATTGAAGACCCAGTACTTC.

This clone was seen a handful of times. J is TRBJ2-2 and V is TRBV5-4, with 11 bases aligning to TRBD1. V lost 4 bases, J lost 0 bases, and 2 bases stayed unmatched. Germline values: CDR1 SGHNT, CDR2 YYREEE (reference sequence). The CDR3 length is 16 residues. The CDR3 DNA reads as TGTGCCAGCAGCCCGGGACAGGGGGCGAACACCGGGGAGCTGTTTTTT. Translation: CASSPGQGANTGELFF.

The chain carries TRBV11-3 and TRBJ2-7, with D uncertain. The CDR3 has 12 amino acids. Germline CDR1 SGHNT, CDR2 YENEEA. V lost 3 bases and J lost 5, with 8 bases in between. In DNA, the CDR3 is TGTGCCAGCAGCTTCAACAACCACGAGCAGTACTTC. Its translation is CASSFNNHEQYF.

The chain is built from TRBV30 and TRBJ1-3; TRBD1 is a possible D gene (5 bases). CDR1 and CDR2 (germline): GTSNPN, SVGIG (reference sequence). The CDR3 length is 14 residues. Trimming stripped 5 bases from V and 1 base from J, with 12 bases between. CDR3 sequence reads: CAWAAGWSGNTIYF. As DNA, the CDR3 is TGTGCCTGGGCGGCAGGGTGGTCTGGAAACACCATATATTTT.

This clone has just a few counts. V usage is TRBV2 and J usage is TRBJ1-3; the D gene is possibly TRBD1 (5 bases). This CDR3 comprises 15 residues. The V end was cut by 6 bases, the J end by 4 bases, with 16 bases between. Germline V gives CDR1 SNHLY, CDR2 FYNNEI. The CDR3 region is CASRLQVYSGNTIYF. In nucleotides, the CDR3 is TGTGCCAGCAGACTACAGGTTTACTCCGGAAACACCATATATTTT. Full variable domain (rest looked up from reference TRBV2 and TRBJ1-3): EPEVTQTPSHQVTQMGQEVILRCVPISNHLYFYWYRQILGQKVEFLVSFYNNEISEKSEIFDDQFSVERPDGSNFTLKIRSTKLEDSAMYFCASRLQVYSGNTIYFGEGSWLTVV.

The rearrangement joins TRBV6-6 to TRBJ1-5; no clear D. V lost 8 bases, J lost 2 bases, and 13 bases lay in between. The CDR3 sequence is 14 residues long. The germline CDR1 and CDR2 sequences are MNHNY and SVGAGI (reference sequence). The CDR3 spells CASVPVGGNQPQHF. DNA of the CDR3: TGTGCCAGCGTTCCGGTAGGAGGCAATCAGCCCCAGCATTTT.

This clone was observed a handful of times. This chain uses TRBV5-1 with TRBJ2-1; D not resolved. Germline V lookup: CDR1 SGHRS, CDR2 YFSETQ. This CDR3 comprises 14 residues. The V end lost 4 bases, the J end lost 3 bases, and 11 bases lay between the germline ends. CDR3 amino acids: CASSIDTNYNEQFF. CDR3 nucleotide sequence: TGCGCCAGCAGCATTGACACCAACTACAATGAGCAGTTCTTC.

The rearrangement joins TRBV27 to TRBJ1-5; the D is unclear. Germline CDR1 reads MNHEY; CDR2 reads SMNVEV (reference sequence). The CDR3 is 12 amino acids. V was shortened by 8 bases and J by 3 bases, with 8 bases between the two germline ends. The DNA of the CDR3 is TGTGCCAGCCGAGAGGCCAATCAGCCCCAGCATTTT. It encodes CASREANQPQHF.

CDR3 amino acids: CASSGRQGDYEQYF. DNA of the CDR3: TGTGCCAGCAGCGGGCGACAGGGGGACTACGAGCAGTACTTC. The J gene is TRBJ2-7, the V gene TRBV5-4, with 9 bases lining up with TRBD1. V lost 4 bases to trimming and J lost 3 bases; unmatched junction nucleotides: 5. The CDR3 has 14 residues. Germline V lookup: CDR1 SGHNT, CDR2 YYREEE (reference sequence).

The chain has TRBV10-2 and TRBJ1-5, with D uncertain. Germline V gene lookup returns CDR1 WSHSY and CDR2 SAAADI. The CDR3 has 15 amino acids. Trimming left V 0 bases short and J 7 bases short, with 13 bases between. The CDR3 DNA sequence: TGCGCCAGCAGTGAGTCGCGGGAAGCGGGGCAGCCCCAGCATTTT. Encoded protein: CASSESREAGQPQHF.

V and J are TRBV6-5 and TRBJ1-2; 8 positions match TRBD1. This CDR3 region has 13 residues. J gave up 8 bases and V 4 bases, and 6 bases lay outside the gene matches. Germline V gene data show CDR1 as MNHEY and CDR2 as SVGAGI. The CDR3 protein is CASSFGQGWGYTF. The DNA for the CDR3 is TGTGCCAGCAGTTTCGGACAGGGTTGGGGCTACACCTTC.

J is TRBJ2-1 and V is TRBV30; 12 bases are a match to TRBD2. The CDR3 sequence is 15 residues long. V trimming: 2 bases; J trimming: 9 bases; junction bases outside the gene matches: 8. Looked up from germline, CDR1 is GTSNPN and CDR2 is SVGIG (reference sequence). This chain's CDR3 is CAWSPSGGAFSEQFF. The CDR3 DNA follows: TGTGCCTGGAGTCCTAGCGGGGGGGCTTTTAGTGAGCAGTTCTTC.